The entry below describes one TCR beta chain. Germline lookup yields CDR1 SGHTA and CDR2 FQGTGA. Deletions cut 4 bases from V and 1 base from J, with 13 bases between. CDR3 size: 16 residues. It was with unique molecular identifiers that the TCRbeta library was prepared. TCRdb reprocessed the PCR reads with MiXCR, giving one entry per CDR3 protein. The sample holds around 800,000 distinct CDR3 sequences; around 17% are singletons and the top ten take just under 5%. The entry originates in a study of T-cell reconstitution after alpha-beta-depleted transplantation in children. V gene TRBV7-3 combines with J gene TRBJ2-2; D possibly corresponds to TRBD1 (6 bases). This specimen consisted of PBMCs, mostly from graft donor cells, obtained 360 days after TCRalphabeta/CD19-depleted stem cell transplant. This TCR was sampled from a male patient aged 10 to 17 who had a stem cell transplant for acute lymphoblastic leukemia, so the T cells may come from the graft donor. The CDR3 region has the DNA TGTGCCAGCAGCTACCCAGGGGCCCTGAACACCGGGGAGCTGTTTTTT. Translated, it gives CASSYPGALNTGELFF.